Following are 4 T cell receptor beta chains from one sample sequenced in a study of blood T cell repertoires in COVID-19 (dated by TCRdb to 2019 to 2021). The library was obtained by the immunoSEQ multiplex PCR assay. TCRdb took over this immuneACCESS table, retaining in-frame rearrangements with V and J assigned. Such tables are incomplete; in checked studies, under half of the missing clones stem from an unresolved V gene, and the remainder is unexplained. The sample includes about 220,000 clones, with about nine tenths observed a single time. The top ten clones comprise roughly 3.4% of the sample. The specimen was PBMCs or T cells enriched from blood (not recorded which). The receptors derive from a woman aged 35 to 49 with acute COVID-19.

The CDR3 protein is CAWRWLLNTEAFF. The CDR3 nucleotides are TGTGCCTGGAGATGGCTCTTAAACACTGAAGCTTTCTTT. The chain is built from TRBV30 and TRBJ1-1, with D unresolved. Germline V CDR1 and CDR2: GTSNPN, SVGIG (reference sequence). This CDR3 is 13 amino acids long. Trimming stripped 3 bases from V and 2 bases from J, with 10 bases between.

Comment on this clone: A much larger clone differs by one base, so this may be a read error. Other DNA variants within this sample encode the same CDR3. The chain has TRBV18 and TRBJ1-1, with D possibly being TRBD1 (5 bases). The CDR3 spans 14 residues. V was trimmed by 2 bases and J by 1 base, leaving 8 bases between them. The germline V gene encodes CDR1 KGHSH and CDR2 LQKENI. In nucleotides, the CDR3 is TGTGCCAGCTCACCAGACAGAAAGAACACTGAAGCTTTCTTT. Amino acids: CASSPDRKNTEAFF.

This clone was recorded a few times. The chain joins TRBV11-2 to TRBJ1-5; the D is unclear. The germline V gene encodes CDR1 SGHAT and CDR2 FQNNGV. This CDR3 has 14 residues. Trimming removed 1 base from V and 4 bases from J, with 8 bases in between. The CDR3 DNA is TGTGCCAGCAGCTTAGGGCAGGTTAATCAGCCCCAGCATTTT. This codes for CASSLGQVNQPQHF.

The genes are TRBV19 and TRBJ1-2, with TRBD1 as a possible D gene (6 bases). CDR1 and CDR2 (germline): LNHDA, SQIVND (reference sequence). V dropped 8 bases and J dropped 8 bases, with 21 bases sitting between them. This CDR3 is 14 amino acids long. CDR3: CASSPGDGMGGYTF. Written as DNA, the CDR3 is TGTGCCAGTTCGCCAGGGGACGGGATGGGCGGCTACACCTTC.